This T cell receptor beta chain was captured by sequencing in a study of molecular identifiers for immune sequencing clone quantification. Study-wide results and caveats: Underestimation of highly expanded clone sizes could arise where identical TCR molecules share a barcode. Spiked Jurkat TCR RNA equivalent to one cell was reportedly detectable in 800,000 to 1,000,000 naive cells.

CDR1 is SGDLS, CDR2 YYNGEE, per germline. The ends lost 1 base at V and 4 bases at J; junction bases unmatched: 4. This CDR3 contains 14 residues. Libraries for naive CD8 T cells, which were made from 20,000 to 1,000,000 sorted cells, drew on 10%, 30% or 50% of the RNA. Naive CD8 T cells were sorted, and the gate applied was CD8+CD4-CCR7+CD45RA+. This clonotype came up many times. Its antigen is unidentified. TCRdb reanalysed the PCR reads using MiXCR and keeps one entry per CDR3 protein. The sample has roughly 320,000 distinct CDR3 sequences; over 20% are singletons. Source material: naive CD8+ T cells from blood, with Jurkat cell RNA spiked in. Subset in this sample: FACS-sorted CD8+CD4-CCR7+CD45RA+ naive T cells. The receptor's source is a human donor in good health. Some libraries in this study had Jurkat cell RNA spiked in. The V call is TRBV9, the J call TRBJ1-1; 7 bases line up with TRBD1. The CDR3 loop reads CASSVTGVSTEAFF. In DNA form, the CDR3 reads TGTGCCAGCAGCGTAACAGGGGTGAGCACTGAAGCTTTCTTT.